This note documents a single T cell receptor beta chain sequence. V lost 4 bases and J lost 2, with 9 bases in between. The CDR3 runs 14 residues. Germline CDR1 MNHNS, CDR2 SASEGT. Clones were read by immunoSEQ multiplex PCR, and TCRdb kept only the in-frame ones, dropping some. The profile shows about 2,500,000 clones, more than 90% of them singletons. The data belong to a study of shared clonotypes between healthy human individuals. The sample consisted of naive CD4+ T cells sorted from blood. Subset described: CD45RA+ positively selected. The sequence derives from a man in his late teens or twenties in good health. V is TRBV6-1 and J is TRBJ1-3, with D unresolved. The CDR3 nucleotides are TGTGCCAGCAGTGTTGGTAGCCCTGGAAACACCATATATTTT. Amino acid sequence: CASSVGSPGNTIYF.